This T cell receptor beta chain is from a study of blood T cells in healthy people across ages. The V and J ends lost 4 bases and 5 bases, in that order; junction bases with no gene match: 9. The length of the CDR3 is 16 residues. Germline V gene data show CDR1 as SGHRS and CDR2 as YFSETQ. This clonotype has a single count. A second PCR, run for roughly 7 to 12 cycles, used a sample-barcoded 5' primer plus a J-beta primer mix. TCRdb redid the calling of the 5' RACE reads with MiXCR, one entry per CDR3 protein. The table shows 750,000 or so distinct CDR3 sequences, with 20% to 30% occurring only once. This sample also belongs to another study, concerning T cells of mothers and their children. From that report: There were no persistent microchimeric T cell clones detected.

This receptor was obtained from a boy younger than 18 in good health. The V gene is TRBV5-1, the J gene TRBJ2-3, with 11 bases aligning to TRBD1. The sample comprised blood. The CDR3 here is CASSPGTGGVLDTQYF. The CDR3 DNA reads TGCGCCAGCAGCCCAGGGACAGGGGGAGTATTAGATACGCAGTATTTT.